This T cell receptor beta chain was captured by sequencing in a study of brain T cells in children with intractable seizures. Study-level findings and limits: Patients' HCMV serostatus was unknown; virus specificity rests on CDR3 similarity alone.

This clone has a single count. Its specificity is unknown. Specified time point: blood from clinic visit 5 months post-surgery; TSC patient then seizure free. The sequenced cases were selected for having the highest brain T cell transcript signatures. Pre-surgery treatment included at least one anti-epileptic drug. V lost 5 bases and J 2 bases, leaving 10 bases between the germline ends. The CDR3 spans 14 residues. The germline gives CDR1 SEHNR, CDR2 FQNEAQ (reference sequence). The repertoire was sequenced with immunoSEQ multiplex PCR; TCRdb's copy has only in-frame clones and lacks some. The sample lists about 340,000 clones, 93% occurring once.

The rearrangement uses TRBV7-9 and TRBJ1-3; no definite D call. The receptor was isolated from a boy younger than two with tuberous sclerosis and intractable seizures. The material was peripheral blood, obtained less than 6 months after surgery. CDR3 bases: TGTGCCAGCAGCCCAAACTCCCCTGGAAACACCATATATTTT. Encoded protein: CASSPNSPGNTIYF.